These 32 T cell receptor beta chains were all obtained from the same sample, sequenced in a study of memory CD4+ T cells and cytomegalovirus serostatus (dated by TCRdb to the late 2010s). A FACSAria II was used to sort memory CD4+ T cells, defined as single viable CD3+CD4+CD8-CD45RO+ cells. Library construction relied on the immunoSEQ multiplex PCR assay. TCRdb limited this immuneACCESS table to in-frame rearrangements with V and J called. A share of clones is missing; checked studies link under half to unresolved V genes, and the rest is unexplained. The sample records about 40,000 clones, roughly three quarters of which are singletons. Around 0.6% of the sample goes to the ten largest clones. Sequences were obtained from memory CD4+ T cells from blood. Receptors originate from an adult in good health and CMV-seronegative.

This chain uses TRBV5-6 with TRBJ1-4; D remains ambiguous. There are 15 residues in the CDR3. Trimming stripped 9 bases from V and 4 bases from J, with 19 bases between. Looked up from germline, CDR1 is SGHDT and CDR2 is YYEEEE. The CDR3 DNA reads TGTGCCACCTCACGGGGAATAGACCTTAATGAAAAACTGTTTTTT. Protein product: CATSRGIDLNEKLFF. Supplemented by reference TRBV5-6 and TRBJ1-4, the full variable domain reads DAGVTQSPTHLIKTRGQQVTLRCSPKSGHDTVSWYQQALGQGPQFIFQYYEEEERQRGNFPDRFSGHQFPNYSSELNVNALLLGDSALYLCATSRGIDLNEKLFFGSGTQLSVL.

CDR3: CSGGQGPNYGYTF. Written as DNA, the CDR3 is TGCAGCGGCGGACAGGGGCCCAACTATGGCTACACCTTC. The chain is built from TRBV29-1 and TRBJ1-2; TRBD1 matches 9 bases. The CDR3 is 13 amino acids. Germline loops: CDR1 SQVTM, CDR2 ANQGSEA. J gave up 2 bases and V 7 bases, and 5 bases lay outside the gene matches.

V and J are TRBV18 and TRBJ1-6, with a tentative D call TRBD1 (6 bases). Looked up from germline, CDR1 is KGHSH and CDR2 is LQKENI. Trimming stripped 2 bases from V and 8 bases from J, with 10 bases between. There are 14 residues in the CDR3. In DNA, the CDR3 is TGTGCCAGCTCACCAACAGGGTTTGATTCACCCCTCCACTTT. Translating gives CASSPTGFDSPLHF. Filled out from reference TRBV18 and TRBJ1-6, the complete variable domain reads NAGVMQNPRHLVRRRGQEARLRCSPMKGHSHVYWYRQLPEEGLKFMVYLQKENIIDESGMPKERFSAEFPKEGPSILRIQQVVRGDSAAYFCASSPTGFDSPLHFGNGTRLTVT.

The chain links TRBV19 to TRBJ1-2; 7 nucleotides match TRBD1. V trimming: 9 bases; J trimming: 3 bases; junction bases outside the gene matches: 4. The CDR3 has 12 residues. CDR1 is LNHDA and CDR2 is SQIVND in the germline V gene (reference sequence). This chain's CDR3 is CASRDRDYGYTF. The DNA for the CDR3 is TGTGCCAGCCGAGACAGGGACTATGGCTACACCTTC.

The V and J genes are TRBV13 and TRBJ2-1; 15 bases line up with TRBD2. Germline CDR1 PRHDT, CDR2 FYEKMQ (reference sequence). Losses at the gene ends were 5 bases for V and 7 bases for J; bases not matched to a gene: 6. The CDR3 loop spans 16 amino acids. The CDR3 protein is CASSRRGLAGGNEQFF. The CDR3 nucleotides are TGTGCCAGCAGCCGTAGGGGACTAGCGGGGGGTAATGAGCAGTTCTTC.

The gene calls are TRBV4-2 and TRBJ2-7, with TRBD2 matching over 11 bases. The CDR3 is 16 residues long. In germline, CDR1 is LGHNA, CDR2 YNFKEQ. With 3 bases clipped from V and 2 bases from J, the junction kept 6 bases outside the gene matches. The CDR3: CASSQQLAGAAYEQYF. In nucleotides, the CDR3 is TGTGCCAGCAGCCAGCAACTAGCGGGGGCCGCCTACGAGCAGTACTTC.

The chain carries TRBV19 and TRBJ1-5, with a possible D match to TRBD1 (5 bases). The V gene's germline CDR1 is LNHDA and CDR2 SQIVND (reference sequence). The CDR3 runs to 16 residues. V was pared by 9 bases and J by 2 bases, with 20 bases between. CDR3 amino acids: CASSAGGGYGNQPQHF. For the CDR3, the DNA is TGTGCCAGCTCAGCTGGGGGGGGATATGGCAATCAGCCCCAGCATTTT. Based on the CDR3 plus reference TRBV19 and TRBJ1-5, the full variable domain is DGGITQSPKYLFRKEGQNVTLSCEQNLNHDAMYWYRQDPGQGLRLIYYSQIVNDFQKGDIAEGYSVSREKKESFPLTVTSAQKNPTAFYLCASSAGGGYGNQPQHFGDGTRLSIL.

The chain recombines TRBV11-2 with TRBJ2-5, with 7 bases aligning to TRBD1. The CDR3 contains 14 residues. From germline, CDR1 is SGHAT and CDR2 FQNNGV. Trimming took 5 bases from V and 5 from J; bases not matched to a gene: 8. CDR3 DNA: TGTGCCAGCAGCCGGGTGACAGGGTACGAGACCCAGTACTTC. Translation gives CASSRVTGYETQYF.

The sample holds one count of this clone. V usage is TRBV15 and J usage is TRBJ1-3; D is uncertain. The CDR3 runs 15 residues. Germline loops: CDR1 LNHNV, CDR2 YYDKDF (reference sequence). With 5 bases removed from V and 0 bases from J, the gap between germline ends came to 11 bases. DNA for the CDR3: TGTGCCACCAGCCCCCGGAACCCCTCTGGAAACACCATATATTTT. Translating it yields CATSPRNPSGNTIYF.

The gene calls are TRBV19 and TRBJ1-5, with 7 bases aligning to TRBD1. Germline CDR1 reads LNHDA; CDR2 reads SQIVND (reference sequence). The CDR3 consists of 15 residues. Trimming took 6 bases from V and 3 from J; bases not matched to a gene: 8. The CDR3 protein is CASSVTGVANQPQHF. The CDR3 DNA sequence: TGTGCCAGTAGCGTAACAGGGGTCGCCAATCAGCCCCAGCATTTT.

This chain links TRBV25-1 with TRBJ1-4; a weak D match, TRBD1 (6 bases). The germline V gene has CDR1 MGHDK and CDR2 SYGVNS. The CDR3 is 17 amino acids. Trimming pared 1 base from V and 3 bases from J, leaving 15 bases between. The CDR3 DNA reads as TGTGCCAGCAGTGAATCGGGGCGGGGGCTGGCTAATGAAAAACTGTTTTTT. It is translated as CASSESGRGLANEKLFF.

The chain uses TRBV27 and TRBJ2-3, with D unresolved. Trimming left V 3 bases short and J 2 bases short, with 9 bases between. This CDR3 is built from 14 residues. Germline loops: CDR1 MNHEY, CDR2 SMNVEV (reference sequence). DNA of the CDR3: TGTGCCAGCAGTTTTGGGCAGTTCACAGATACGCAGTATTTT. Amino acid sequence: CASSFGQFTDTQYF.

The J gene is TRBJ2-7, the V gene TRBV5-6, with D maybe TRBD1 (6 bases). The V end was cut by 4 bases, the J end by 6 bases, with 26 bases between. CDR3 length: 17 amino acids. CDR1 is SGHDT and CDR2 is YYEEEE in the germline V gene. CDR3 protein: CASSQRQVKVLLGEQYF. In nucleotides, the CDR3 is TGTGCCAGCAGCCAGCGACAGGTGAAGGTTTTATTAGGCGAGCAGTACTTC. The variable domain in full, completed from reference TRBV5-6 and TRBJ2-7, reads DAGVTQSPTHLIKTRGQQVTLRCSPKSGHDTVSWYQQALGQGPQFIFQYYEEEERQRGNFPDRFSGHQFPNYSSELNVNALLLGDSALYLCASSQRQVKVLLGEQYFGPGTRLTVT.

This clone was found a few times. The J gene is TRBJ1-1, the V gene TRBV6-1; 10 nucleotides line up with TRBD1. CDR1 is MNHNS and CDR2 is SASEGT in the germline V gene. The V segment lost 5 bases and the J segment 11 bases; nucleotides outside the gene matches: 11. The CDR3 totals 14 residues. The CDR3 is CASSSGGQGLQAFF. The CDR3 DNA follows: TGTGCCAGCAGTTCGGGGGGACAGGGGTTGCAGGCTTTCTTT.

CDR3 sequence reads: CASSREHGELFF. Here the CDR3 DNA reads TGTGCCAGCAGCAGAGAACACGGGGAGCTGTTTTTT. The V gene is TRBV6-5, the J gene TRBJ2-2; D not resolved. The germline V gene has CDR1 MNHEY and CDR2 SVGAGI. This CDR3 is built from 12 residues. Trimming cost V 6 bases and J 7 bases, with 9 bases left between them.

This clone was counted a few times. The rearrangement links TRBV19 to TRBJ1-1; possible D gene TRBD1, 5 bases. Between the trimmed V and J ends, which lost 8 bases and 11 bases, there was a span of 18 bases. The CDR3 is 12 amino acids. Germline CDR1 and CDR2: LNHDA and SQIVND (reference sequence). In nucleotides, the CDR3 is TGTGCCAGTGGCCCGGGACCTAAGGCTGCTTTCTTT. Its protein product is CASGPGPKAAFF.

V and J are TRBV28 and TRBJ1-1; D remains unclear. The CDR3 totals 14 residues. Germline V gene data show CDR1 as MDHEN and CDR2 as SYDVKM. Trimming stripped 4 bases from V and 0 bases from J, with 9 bases between. CDR3 nucleotide sequence: TGTGCCAGCAGTTCTGGCGGGGTGAACACTGAAGCTTTCTTT. It encodes CASSSGGVNTEAFF.

This rearrangement joins TRBV2 to TRBJ2-1; D gene unclear. The CDR3 runs 15 residues. Germline values: CDR1 SNHLY, CDR2 FYNNEI. V lost 2 bases and J 0 bases, leaving 8 bases between the germline ends. DNA of the CDR3: TGTGCCAGCAGTGAATCCTTAAGCTCCTACAATGAGCAGTTCTTC. Residues: CASSESLSSYNEQFF.

The chain has TRBV5-1 and TRBJ2-7; weak D call: TRBD2 (5 bases). CDR3 size: 14 residues. CDR1 and CDR2 (germline): SGHRS, YFSETQ. The V end lost 4 bases, the J end lost 1 base, and 12 bases lay between the germline ends. The CDR3 here is CASSLEAASYEQYF. CDR3 nucleotide sequence: TGCGCCAGCAGCCTGGAGGCCGCGTCCTACGAGCAGTACTTC.

This clone was detected a few times. The chain links TRBV7-6 to TRBJ2-1; the D gene could be TRBD1 or TRBD2 (6 bases each). This CDR3 spans 15 amino acids. V was clipped by 7 bases and J by 4 bases, with 17 bases between them. Germline loops: CDR1 SGHVS, CDR2 FNYEAQ. The CDR3 region is CASTTTVGGYNEQFF. For the CDR3, the DNA is TGTGCCAGCACCACGACCGTAGGGGGGTACAATGAGCAGTTCTTC.

V is TRBV11-2 and J is TRBJ2-3, with 10 bases lining up with TRBD2. With 3 bases clipped from V and 0 bases from J, the junction kept 3 bases outside the gene matches. This CDR3 spans 16 amino acids. Germline CDR1 reads SGHAT; CDR2 reads FQNNGV. The CDR3 reads CASSFIAGGSTDTQYF. Here the CDR3 DNA reads TGTGCCAGCAGCTTTATAGCGGGGGGAAGCACAGATACGCAGTATTTT.

CDR3 protein: CASSSALRISTNEKLFF. In DNA, the CDR3 is TGTGCCAGCAGCTCCGCTCTGAGAATCTCAACTAATGAAAAACTGTTTTTT. The rearrangement links TRBV7-9 to TRBJ1-4; no definite D call. CDR1 is SEHNR, CDR2 FQNEAQ, per germline (reference sequence). The CDR3 length is 17 residues. Trimming took 4 bases from V and 0 from J, leaving 15 bases between them.

In this sample, this clone turned up once. This rearrangement joins TRBV28 to TRBJ1-4; tentatively, D is TRBD1 (5 bases). Per the germline V gene, CDR1 is MDHEN and CDR2 is SYDVKM. V gave up 5 bases and J gave up 8 bases, with 15 bases separating them. The CDR3 runs 14 residues. CDR3 nucleotides: TGTGCCAGCAGTCCTAGACCGGGGGGAGAAAAACTGTTTTTT. Amino acids: CASSPRPGGEKLFF.

V usage is TRBV28 and J usage is TRBJ1-5; maybe TRBD1 (5 bases). The germline CDR1 and CDR2 sequences are MDHEN and SYDVKM. The CDR3 is 14 amino acids. V lost 8 bases, J lost 4 bases, and 15 bases lay in between. The CDR3, as DNA: TGTGCCAGCCAAGTTTTGGGGGGGAATCAGCCCCAGCATTTT. Its translation: CASQVLGGNQPQHF.

The V gene is TRBV5-1, the J gene TRBJ2-1; D call uncertain. Trimming took off 0 bases at V and 7 bases at J, with 5 bases between the two ends. Germline V CDR1 and CDR2: SGHRS, YFSETQ. The CDR3 runs 12 residues. The CDR3 spells CASSLGANEQFF. CDR3 nucleotides: TGCGCCAGCAGCTTGGGGGCGAATGAGCAGTTCTTC.

The chain employs TRBV18 and TRBJ2-7, with D hard to call. The germline V gene encodes CDR1 KGHSH and CDR2 LQKENI. The V end lost 0 bases, the J end lost 7 bases, and 13 bases lay between the germline ends. The CDR3 extends over 14 amino acids. The CDR3 sequence: CASSPPSQTREQYF. CDR3 nucleotides: TGTGCCAGCTCACCACCGTCTCAAACGAGGGAGCAGTACTTC. The full variable domain, completed using reference TRBV18 and TRBJ2-7, is NAGVMQNPRHLVRRRGQEARLRCSPMKGHSHVYWYRQLPEEGLKFMVYLQKENIIDESGMPKERFSAEFPKEGPSILRIQQVVRGDSAAYFCASSPPSQTREQYFGPGTRLTVT.

The V and J genes are TRBV10-3 and TRBJ1-5; possible D gene TRBD1, 6 bases. V dropped 6 bases and J dropped 0 bases, with 12 bases sitting between them. From germline, CDR1 is ENHRY and CDR2 SYGVKD. This CDR3 region has 15 residues. Here the CDR3 reads CAIRDSSYSNQPQHF. CDR3 nucleotides: TGTGCCATCAGGGACAGCTCATATAGCAATCAGCCCCAGCATTTT.

This chain links TRBV5-4 with TRBJ2-1; unclear D gene. This CDR3 has 11 amino acids. The V and J ends lost 2 bases and 8 bases respectively, with 5 bases between them. Germline V gives CDR1 SGHNT, CDR2 YYREEE (reference sequence). The CDR3 spells CASSLRDEQFF. The CDR3 DNA reads as TGTGCCAGCAGCTTACGAGATGAGCAGTTCTTC.

The V gene is TRBV5-1, the J gene TRBJ2-7; TRBD1 is a possible D gene (5 bases). The germline CDR1 and CDR2 sequences are SGHRS and YFSETQ. Trimming left V 4 bases short and J 1 base short, with 12 bases between. This CDR3 has 14 amino acids. CDR3 protein: CASSPGHDSYEQYF. CDR3 DNA sequence: TGCGCCAGCAGCCCCGGACACGATTCCTACGAGCAGTACTTC. The full variable domain, its missing parts supplied by reference TRBV5-1 and TRBJ2-7, is KAGVTQTPRYLIKTRGQQVTLSCSPISGHRSVSWYQQTPGQGLQFLFEYFSETQRNKGNFPGRFSGRQFSNSRSEMNVSTLELGDSALYLCASSPGHDSYEQYFGPGTRLTVT.

The chain couples TRBV27 to TRBJ2-3; D gene ambiguous. V lost 3 bases and J lost 7, with 8 bases in between. The germline CDR1 and CDR2 sequences are MNHEY and SMNVEV (reference sequence). CDR3 length: 12 residues. Written as DNA, the CDR3 is TGTGCCAGCAGTTTTGTCGGTTATACGCAGTATTTT. Encoded protein: CASSFVGYTQYF.

This chain uses TRBV5-1 with TRBJ1-2; 10 bases map to TRBD1. Germline CDR1 is SGHRS and CDR2 is YFSETQ. Trimming took 0 bases from V and 7 from J; bases not matched to a gene: 6. This CDR3 is built from 15 residues. The CDR3 is CASSLGGTGDFGYTF. CDR3 nucleotide sequence: TGCGCCAGCAGCTTGGGTGGGACAGGGGATTTTGGCTACACCTTC.

The genes are TRBV7-8 and TRBJ2-5; 8 nucleotides agree with TRBD2. CDR3 size: 16 residues. Looked up from germline, CDR1 is SGHVS and CDR2 is FQNEAQ. Losses at the gene ends were 1 base for V and 2 bases for J; bases not matched to a gene: 6. CDR3 nucleotide sequence: TGTGCCAGCAGCTTAGGGATTAGCGGGGTTCAAGAGACCCAGTACTTC. Translated, it gives CASSLGISGVQETQYF.